Listed below are T cell receptor beta chains from one sample, sequenced in a study of CD8 T cells in Susac syndrome. In TCRdb, the immunoSEQ multiplex PCR reads were re-called with MiXCR into one record per CDR3 protein. The sample lists roughly 130,000 distinct CDR3 sequences, about 95% seen once, with approximately 0.12% in the top ten. The sequencing sample was made of CD4+ T cells from PBMCs. The receptors shown here come from a human donor in good health. Each CDR3 is given with its conserved first and last residue. Each record gives: CDR3 DNA, CDR3 protein, clone size, CDR3 length, J gene, V gene, D gene. The D gene is left open where the match is weak. For some rows the clone size is stated as once, few or many, or as a class when expanded; others skip it.

TGTGCCAGCAGTTTGCGAGGACCCCCCCAGGGAAGGGAGCAGTACTTC,CASSLRGPPQGREQYF,.,16,TRBJ2-7,TRBV27,.
TGTGCCAGCAGCTTATCCCGGATCGAGGAGCAGTACTTC,CASSLSRIEEQYF,.,13,TRBJ2-7,TRBV7-2,.
TGCGCCAGCAGCTTGGGCGCGGGAGCATACAATGAGCAGTTCTTC,CASSLGAGAYNEQFF,.,15,TRBJ2-1,TRBV5-1,TRBD2
TGCGCCAGCAGCTTCGATCCCGGCGCTACCTACGAGCAGTACTTC,CASSFDPGATYEQYF,.,15,TRBJ2-7,TRBV5-1,.
TGCAGCGTTCGGGACAGCTTTACCGAGCAGTACTTC,CSVRDSFTEQYF,.,12,TRBJ2-7,TRBV29-1,TRBD1
TGCAGTGCTAGATCAGGAGGGACCTTCTTCAATCAGCCCCAGCATTTT,CSARSGGTFFNQPQHF,.,16,TRBJ1-5,TRBV20-1,.
TGTGCCAGTAGCAGCCACCAGGTATTTAGGGGCTACACCTTC,CASSSHQVFRGYTF,.,14,TRBJ1-2,TRBV3-1,.
TGTGCCTGCCAGGGGACTCCAACCTACGAGCAGTACTTC,CACQGTPTYEQYF,once,13,TRBJ2-7,TRBV28,.
TGCAGTGCGAGGACAGGGGGCCCCAATCAGCCCCAGCATTTT,CSARTGGPNQPQHF,.,14,TRBJ1-5,TRBV20-1,TRBD1
TGTGCCAGCAGTTTGCCCCTGGGGACTGAAGCTTTCTTT,CASSLPLGTEAFF,.,13,TRBJ1-1,TRBV12-3/TRBV12-4,.
TGTGCCAGCAGTTTAGGGAGCGGGAGATCCTACAATGAGCAGTTCTTC,CASSLGSGRSYNEQFF,.,16,TRBJ2-1,TRBV12-3/TRBV12-4,TRBD2
TGTGCCAGCAGTGAAGCGCAGGGGGACCTACTCCTCTACGAGCAGTACTTC,CASSEAQGDLLLYEQYF,.,17,TRBJ2-7,TRBV2,TRBD1
TGTGCCAGCAGCTTAAACCCGGGACTAGCTTCCAATGAGCAGTTCTTC,CASSLNPGLASNEQFF,.,16,TRBJ2-1,TRBV7-8,TRBD2
TGTGCCAGCTCCGCGCTAGCGGGAGTCAAGGAGACCCAGTACTTC,CASSALAGVKETQYF,.,15,TRBJ2-5,TRBV18,TRBD2
TGCAGCGTGACCGCTTACGGATCGTCCGTGTCCACAGATACGCAGTATTTT,CSVTAYGSSVSTDTQYF,.,17,TRBJ2-3,TRBV29-1,.
TGCAGCTGGGGGACGCTCTACGAGCAGTACTTC,CSWGTLYEQYF,.,11,TRBJ2-7,TRBV20-1,.
TGTGCCAGCAGCACCGGCAGGGGAGAAGAGACCCAGTACTTC,CASSTGRGEETQYF,.,14,TRBJ2-5,TRBV7-2,.
TGTGCCAGCAGCTTAAGTCCGCCGAACACTGAAGCTTTCTTT,CASSLSPPNTEAFF,once,14,TRBJ1-1,TRBV7-9,.
TGTGCCAGCAGGGGGGCTAGCGGGTTGAGCTCCTACGAGCAGTACTTC,CASRGASGLSSYEQYF,.,16,TRBJ2-7,TRBV28,TRBD2
TGTGCCAGCAGCTTGCTACAGCTCCTTCTTGGCTACACCTTC,CASSLLQLLLGYTF,.,14,TRBJ1-2,TRBV5-6,.
TGTGCCAGCAGTGAAGCAGAGACCCAGTACTTC,CASSEAETQYF,.,11,TRBJ2-5,TRBV2,.
TGTGCCAGCAGCTTAACTAGCGGGGCCACAGATACGCAGTATTTT,CASSLTSGATDTQYF,.,15,TRBJ2-3,TRBV7-9,TRBD2
TGTGCCAGCAGTGAACAAACAGCTAACTATGGCTACACCTTC,CASSEQTANYGYTF,.,14,TRBJ1-2,TRBV6-1,.
TGTGCCAGCTCAACTCTAGCGATCGAGCAGTACTTC,CASSTLAIEQYF,.,12,TRBJ2-7,TRBV18,.
TGTGCCTCAGCGGGGAACACCGGGGAGCTGTTTTTT,CASAGNTGELFF,.,12,TRBJ2-2,TRBV28,.
TGTGCCACCAGCAGGACGCGGACAGGGGAAGAGACCCAGTACTTC,CATSRTRTGEETQYF,.,15,TRBJ2-5,TRBV15,TRBD1
TGCGCCAGCAGCTGGGACGAGACCTACGAGCAGTACTTC,CASSWDETYEQYF,.,13,TRBJ2-7,TRBV5-1,.
TGTGCCATCGGTGGCACCTCCTACGAGCAGTACTTC,CAIGGTSYEQYF,.,12,TRBJ2-7,TRBV6-5,.
TGCAGTGCTAGCCGGGACAGCTCCTATGGCTACACCTTC,CSASRDSSYGYTF,.,13,TRBJ1-2,TRBV20-1,TRBD1
TGTGCCAGTAGTATAGATGAGCGCGCTGAAGCTTTCTTT,CASSIDERAEAFF,.,13,TRBJ1-1,TRBV19,.
TGTGCCAGCAGTCCTTTCCCCCCGGGCGTAACCGGGGAGCTGTTTTTT,CASSPFPPGVTGELFF,.,16,TRBJ2-2,TRBV27,.
TGTGCCAGCACCAACGCCGCAGGGGTGCTCTATGGCTACACCTTC,CASTNAAGVLYGYTF,.,15,TRBJ1-2,TRBV27,.
TGTGCCAGCAGCCCTATCGAGGGGGAGAACACCGGGGAGCTGTTTTTT,CASSPIEGENTGELFF,.,16,TRBJ2-2,TRBV7-9,.
TGTGCCAGCAGTTCTAGTAACAGCAATCAGCCCCAGCATTTT,CASSSSNSNQPQHF,.,14,TRBJ1-5,TRBV12-3/TRBV12-4,.
TGTGCCAGCAGTTCCCCCGCGTCAGGGGGCACAGGTGGCTACACCTTC,CASSSPASGGTGGYTF,.,16,TRBJ1-2,TRBV28,TRBD1
TGTGCCAGTCCTTTGCCGGCGGGGGGCACAGATACGCAGTATTTT,CASPLPAGGTDTQYF,.,15,TRBJ2-3,TRBV2,TRBD2
TGTGCCAGCTCACCAAACAACAGGGTCGAGCAGTACTTC,CASSPNNRVEQYF,.,13,TRBJ2-7,TRBV18,.
TGCAGCGTTCAGACTAGCTTAACCTACGAGCAGTACTTC,CSVQTSLTYEQYF,.,13,TRBJ2-7,TRBV29-1,TRBD2
TGTGCCAGCAGCTTAGGTTATGGCGATACGCAGTATTTT,CASSLGYGDTQYF,.,13,TRBJ2-3,TRBV7-2,.
TGTGCCACCAGCAGAGACAAGCAAGAGACCCAGTACTTC,CATSRDKQETQYF,once,13,TRBJ2-5,TRBV15,.
TGTGCCAGCAGTTACACCGGTGGCCTCTCTGGGGCCAACGTCCTGACTTTC,CASSYTGGLSGANVLTF,once,17,TRBJ2-6,TRBV3-1,.
TGTGCCAGCAGCTTAGGGCAGACAGGGAGTCGCACAGATACGCAGTATTTT,CASSLGQTGSRTDTQYF,.,17,TRBJ2-3,TRBV7-9,TRBD1
TGTGCCAGCAGCCAACGGACAGGCCAAGAGACCCAGTACTTC,CASSQRTGQETQYF,.,14,TRBJ2-5,TRBV3-1,TRBD1
TGTGCCAGCAGCAGAGGACTAGCGGCTAAAGAGACCCAGTACTTC,CASSRGLAAKETQYF,.,15,TRBJ2-5,TRBV7-7,TRBD2
TGTGCCAGCAGGGAGGACAGGCGTGGTAGCTACGAGCAGTACTTC,CASREDRRGSYEQYF,.,15,TRBJ2-7,TRBV6-5,TRBD1
TGTGCCAGCAGTAGCTTAAGGATCTCCTACGAGCAGTACTTC,CASSSLRISYEQYF,.,14,TRBJ2-7,TRBV2,.
TGTGCCAGCAGTTATCGTCACCGTGGGGCTTACGAGCAGTACTTC,CASSYRHRGAYEQYF,once,15,TRBJ2-7,TRBV6-5,.
TGTGCCAGCAGCGCGACAGTTCATTATGGCTACACCTTC,CASSATVHYGYTF,.,13,TRBJ1-2,TRBV9,.
TGTGCCAGCAGCTTGTTGGACTCGTGGACCCAGTACTTC,CASSLLDSWTQYF,.,13,TRBJ2-5,TRBV7-2,.
TGTGCCAGCAGCGCAGGATCGAACACCGGGGAGCTGTTTTTT,CASSAGSNTGELFF,.,14,TRBJ2-2,TRBV2,.
TGCAGTGCTAGGGCCAGCGGAGGGTACCAAGAGACCCAGTACTTC,CSARASGGYQETQYF,.,15,TRBJ2-5,TRBV20-1,.
TGCAGTGCTTGGGCCTCCACGGCCGTTGAGCAGTACTTC,CSAWASTAVEQYF,.,13,TRBJ2-7,TRBV20-1,.
TGTGCCAGCAGCTTTGGGTCGGATCAGCCCCAGCATTTT,CASSFGSDQPQHF,.,13,TRBJ1-5,TRBV7-2,.
TGTGCCAGCAGTTTGGGACAGTACTACGAGCAGTACTTC,CASSLGQYYEQYF,.,13,TRBJ2-7,TRBV12-3/TRBV12-4,TRBD1
TGTGCCAGCAGCTTAGGGATTGGCAGGCTGGGGGAGACCCAGTACTTC,CASSLGIGRLGETQYF,.,16,TRBJ2-5,TRBV7-6,.
TGTGCCAGCATTACCGGCTACAATCAGCCCCAGCATTTT,CASITGYNQPQHF,once,13,TRBJ1-5,TRBV25-1,.